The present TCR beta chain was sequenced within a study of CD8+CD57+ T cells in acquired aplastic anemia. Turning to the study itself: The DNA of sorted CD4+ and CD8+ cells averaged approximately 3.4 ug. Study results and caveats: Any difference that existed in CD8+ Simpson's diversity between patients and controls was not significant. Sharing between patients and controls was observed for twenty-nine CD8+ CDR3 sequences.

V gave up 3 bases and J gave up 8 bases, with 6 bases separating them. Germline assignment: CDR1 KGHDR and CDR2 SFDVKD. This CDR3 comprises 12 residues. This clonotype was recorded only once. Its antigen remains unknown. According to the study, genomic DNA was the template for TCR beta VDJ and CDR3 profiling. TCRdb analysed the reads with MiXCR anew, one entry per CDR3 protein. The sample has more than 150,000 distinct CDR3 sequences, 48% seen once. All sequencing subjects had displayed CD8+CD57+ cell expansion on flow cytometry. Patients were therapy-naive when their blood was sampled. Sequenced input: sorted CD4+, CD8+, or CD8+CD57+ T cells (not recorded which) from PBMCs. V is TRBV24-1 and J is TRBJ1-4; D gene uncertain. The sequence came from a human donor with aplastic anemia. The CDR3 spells CATSDDGEKLFF. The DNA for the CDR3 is TGTGCCACCAGTGATGATGGGGAAAAACTGTTTTTT.